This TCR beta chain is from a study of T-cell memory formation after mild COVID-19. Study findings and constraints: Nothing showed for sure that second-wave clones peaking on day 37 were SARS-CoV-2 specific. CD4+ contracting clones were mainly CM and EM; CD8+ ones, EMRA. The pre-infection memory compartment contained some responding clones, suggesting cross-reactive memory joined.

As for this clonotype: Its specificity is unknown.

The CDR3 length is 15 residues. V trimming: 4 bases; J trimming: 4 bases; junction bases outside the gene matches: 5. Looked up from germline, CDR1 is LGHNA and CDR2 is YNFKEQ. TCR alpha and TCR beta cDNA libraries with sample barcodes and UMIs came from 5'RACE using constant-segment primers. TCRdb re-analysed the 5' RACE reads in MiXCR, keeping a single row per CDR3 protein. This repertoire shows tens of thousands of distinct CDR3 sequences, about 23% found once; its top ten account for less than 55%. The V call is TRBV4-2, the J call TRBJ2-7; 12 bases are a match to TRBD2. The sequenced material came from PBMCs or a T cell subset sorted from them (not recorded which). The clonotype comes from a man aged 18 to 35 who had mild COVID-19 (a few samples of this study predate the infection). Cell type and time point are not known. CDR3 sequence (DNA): TGTGCCAGCAGCCCCCTAACTAGCGGGGGGTACGAGCAGTACTTC. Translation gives CASSPLTSGGYEQYF.